This T cell receptor beta chain was retrieved from a study of molecular identifiers for immune sequencing clone quantification. Study-level background: Sequencing covered four of five parts into which replicate RNA from roughly 18,000 or 92,000 naive CD8 cells was split.

Between the trimmed V and J ends, which lost 3 bases and 0 bases, there was a span of 8 bases. Per the germline V gene, CDR1 is SNHLY and CDR2 is FYNNEI. The length of the CDR3 is 15 residues. A single record per CDR3 protein comes from TCRdb applying MiXCR to the PCR reads. The data hold approximately 680,000 distinct CDR3 sequences, with about 25% observed a single time. The chain recombines TRBV2 with TRBJ2-2; D is uncertain. Sample: naive CD8+ T cells from blood, with Jurkat cell RNA spiked in. Documented subset: FACS-sorted CD8+CD4-CCR7+CD45RA+ naive T cells. The sequence came from a human donor in good health. Some libraries in this study had Jurkat cell RNA spiked in. CDR3 residues: CASSEIDPNTGELFF. The CDR3 coding sequence is TGTGCCAGCAGTGAGATCGATCCGAACACCGGGGAGCTGTTTTTT.